These T cell receptor beta chains were read from a single sample in a study of identical twins. TCRdb processed the 5' RACE reads anew with MiXCR; each CDR3 protein has one entry. The sample includes about 890,000 distinct CDR3 sequences, around an eighth of them seen just once. The same sample was also used in a study of yellow fever vaccine responses in identical twins.

Sequencing was performed on PBMCs. All receptors derive from a woman between 18 and 30 years old in good health. The CDR3 runs from the conserved cysteine through the conserved F or W. D genes are given only for firm matches. Clone size, where shown, is once, few, many, or a class for clones that have expanded.

v_call: TRBV7-6; j_call: TRBJ2-2; clone_size: NA; d_call: TRBD1; cdr3_nt: TGTGCCAGCAGCTTAACAAACGACAGGGTAGGAAGGGAGCTGTTTTTT; cdr3_aa: CASSLTNDRVGRELFF
v_call: TRBV6-4; j_call: TRBJ1-1; clone_size: NA; d_call: NA; cdr3_nt: TGTGCCAGCAGGACGGATGAGAACACTGAAGCTTTCTTT; cdr3_aa: CASRTDENTEAFF
v_call: TRBV27; j_call: TRBJ2-7; clone_size: NA; d_call: NA; cdr3_nt: TGTGCCAGCAGTTTATCGTCGCCTGGCCGAAACAGGAACGAGCAGTACTTC; cdr3_aa: CASSLSSPGRNRNEQYF
v_call: TRBV29-1; j_call: TRBJ1-1; clone_size: few; d_call: TRBD1; cdr3_nt: TGCAGCGGTGGGGGACAGGCGAACACTGAAGCTTTCTTT; cdr3_aa: CSGGGQANTEAFF
v_call: TRBV29-1; j_call: TRBJ1-4; clone_size: many; d_call: NA; cdr3_nt: TGCAGCGTTGCCCCGGGGGCATTCGGTGAAAAACTGTTTTTT; cdr3_aa: CSVAPGAFGEKLFF
v_call: TRBV6-6; j_call: TRBJ2-3; clone_size: many; d_call: NA; cdr3_nt: TGTGCCAGCAGTTCCGACAGCACAGATACGCAGTATTTT; cdr3_aa: CASSSDSTDTQYF
v_call: TRBV20-1; j_call: TRBJ2-5; clone_size: NA; d_call: NA; cdr3_nt: TGCAGTGCGTACAGGGCAAAAGAGACCCAGTACTTC; cdr3_aa: CSAYRAKETQYF
v_call: TRBV20-1; j_call: TRBJ1-3; clone_size: NA; d_call: NA; cdr3_nt: TGCAGTGCCACGTTCTCTGGAAACACCATATATTTT; cdr3_aa: CSATFSGNTIYF
v_call: TRBV7-9; j_call: TRBJ2-2; clone_size: few; d_call: NA; cdr3_nt: TGTGCCAGCAGCTTAGTTCAGTCCATCGGGGAGCTGTTTTTT; cdr3_aa: CASSLVQSIGELFF
v_call: TRBV6-2/TRBV6-3; j_call: TRBJ2-1; clone_size: NA; d_call: TRBD2; cdr3_nt: TGTGCCAGCAGTTACACCCATTTGACTAGCGGGAGGGATAATGAGCAGTTCTTC; cdr3_aa: CASSYTHLTSGRDNEQFF
v_call: TRBV20-1; j_call: TRBJ2-2; clone_size: NA; d_call: TRBD1; cdr3_nt: TGCAGTGCTAGACCGGGACAGTTGAACACCGGGGAGCTGTTTTTT; cdr3_aa: CSARPGQLNTGELFF
v_call: TRBV19; j_call: TRBJ1-1; clone_size: NA; d_call: NA; cdr3_nt: TGTGCCAGCCGACGAGTAGGTGCTGAAGCTTTCTTT; cdr3_aa: CASRRVGAEAFF
v_call: TRBV7-9; j_call: TRBJ2-7; clone_size: many; d_call: NA; cdr3_nt: TGTGCCAGCAGCCCGCGAGGAGGCGTGAACGAGCAGTACTTC; cdr3_aa: CASSPRGGVNEQYF